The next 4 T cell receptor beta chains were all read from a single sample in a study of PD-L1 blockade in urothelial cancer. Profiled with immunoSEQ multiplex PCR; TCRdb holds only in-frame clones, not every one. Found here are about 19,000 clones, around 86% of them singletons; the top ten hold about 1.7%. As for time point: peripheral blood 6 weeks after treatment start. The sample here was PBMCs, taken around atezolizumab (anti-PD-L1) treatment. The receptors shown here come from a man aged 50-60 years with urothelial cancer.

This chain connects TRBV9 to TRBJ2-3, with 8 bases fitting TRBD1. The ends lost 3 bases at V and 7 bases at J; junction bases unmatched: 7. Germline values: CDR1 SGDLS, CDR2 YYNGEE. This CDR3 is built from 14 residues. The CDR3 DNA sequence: TGTGCCAGCAGCGCCGGGACAGGCCTTAATACGCAGTATTTT. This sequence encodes CASSAGTGLNTQYF.

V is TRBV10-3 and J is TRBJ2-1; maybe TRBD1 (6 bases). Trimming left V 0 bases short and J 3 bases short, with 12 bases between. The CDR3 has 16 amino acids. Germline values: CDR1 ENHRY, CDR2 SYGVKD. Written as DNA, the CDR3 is TGTGCCATCAGTGAGTCGGGGGCTCCCCGCTACAATGAGCAGTTCTTC. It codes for CAISESGAPRYNEQFF.

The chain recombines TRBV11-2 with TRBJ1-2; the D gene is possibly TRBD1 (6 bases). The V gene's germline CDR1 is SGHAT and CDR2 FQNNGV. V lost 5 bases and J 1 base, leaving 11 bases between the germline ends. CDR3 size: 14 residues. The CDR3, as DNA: TGTGCCAGCAGCCATGGACAGAGTAACTATGGCTACACCTTC. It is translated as CASSHGQSNYGYTF.

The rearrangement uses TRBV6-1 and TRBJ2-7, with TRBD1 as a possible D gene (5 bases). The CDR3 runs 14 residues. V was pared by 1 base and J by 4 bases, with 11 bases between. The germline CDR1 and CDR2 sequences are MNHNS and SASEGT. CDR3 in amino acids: CASSEGPGWYEQYF. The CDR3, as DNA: TGTGCCAGCAGTGAAGGCCCAGGGTGGTACGAGCAGTACTTC.